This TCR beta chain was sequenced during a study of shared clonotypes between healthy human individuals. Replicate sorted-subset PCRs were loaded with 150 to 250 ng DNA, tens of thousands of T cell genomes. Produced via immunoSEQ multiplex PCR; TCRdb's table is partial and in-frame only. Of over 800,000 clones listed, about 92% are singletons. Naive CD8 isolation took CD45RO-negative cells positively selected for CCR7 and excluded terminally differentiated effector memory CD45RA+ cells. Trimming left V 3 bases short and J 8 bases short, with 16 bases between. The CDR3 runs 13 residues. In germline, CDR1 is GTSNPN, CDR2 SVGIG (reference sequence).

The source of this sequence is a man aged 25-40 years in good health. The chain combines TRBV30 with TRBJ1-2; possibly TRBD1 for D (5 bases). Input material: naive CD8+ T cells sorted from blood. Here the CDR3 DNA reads TGTGCCTGGAGAGAAGGGGCAGGAGGAGGCTACACCTTC. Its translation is CAWREGAGGGYTF.